This T cell receptor beta chain was retrieved from a study of blood T cell repertoires in COVID-19. For the study at large: T cells, B-cell-depleted T cells, or PBMCs provided the cDNA or gDNA that served as material.

TCRdb's copy holds only in-frame clones and misses some; the assay was immunoSEQ multiplex PCR. The repertoire includes about 98,000 clones, about 81% of them detected once, and around 19% sits in the top ten. The CDR3 runs 12 residues. From germline, CDR1 is MNHEY and CDR2 SVGAGI. Trimming removed 5 bases at V and 4 bases at J, with 9 bases between. The TCR sequence derives from a man older than 75 with acute or convalescent COVID-19. This sequence joins TRBV6-5 and TRBJ2-7, with D perhaps matching TRBD2 (5 bases). The source material was peripheral blood. The CDR3 nucleotides read TGTGCCAGCAGTCGAGGGTATTACGAGCAGTACTTC. The encoded protein is CASSRGYYEQYF.